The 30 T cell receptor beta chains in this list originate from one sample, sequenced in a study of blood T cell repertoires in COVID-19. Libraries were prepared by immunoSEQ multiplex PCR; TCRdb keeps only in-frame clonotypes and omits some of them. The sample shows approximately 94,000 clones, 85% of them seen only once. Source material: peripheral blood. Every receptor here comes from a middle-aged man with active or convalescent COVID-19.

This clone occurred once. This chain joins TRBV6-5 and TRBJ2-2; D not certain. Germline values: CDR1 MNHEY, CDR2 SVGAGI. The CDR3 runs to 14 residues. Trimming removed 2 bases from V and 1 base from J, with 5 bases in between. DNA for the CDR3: TGTGCCAGCAGTTACGGCGGGAACACCGGGGAGCTGTTTTTT. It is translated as CASSYGGNTGELFF.

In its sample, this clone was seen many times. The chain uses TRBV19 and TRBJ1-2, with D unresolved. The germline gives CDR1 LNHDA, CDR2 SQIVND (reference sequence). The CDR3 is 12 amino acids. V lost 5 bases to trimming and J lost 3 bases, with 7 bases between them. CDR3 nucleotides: TGTGCCAGTAGTTCAGGTTACTATGGCTACACCTTC. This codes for CASSSGYYGYTF. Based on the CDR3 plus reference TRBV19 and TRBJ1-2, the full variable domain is DGGITQSPKYLFRKEGQNVTLSCEQNLNHDAMYWYRQDPGQGLRLIYYSQIVNDFQKGDIAEGYSVSREKKESFPLTVTSAQKNPTAFYLCASSSGYYGYTFGSGTRLTVV.

The CDR3 spells CASREGTGTYNEQFF. The CDR3 nucleotides read TGCGCCAGCAGAGAGGGGACAGGTACTTACAATGAGCAGTTCTTC. This chain connects TRBV10-1 to TRBJ2-1; 8 bases map to TRBD1. Per germline, CDR1 WNHNN and CDR2 SYGVQD (reference sequence). CDR3 size: 15 residues. The V segment lost 6 bases and the J segment 4 bases; nucleotides outside the gene matches: 8.

The DNA of the CDR3 is TGTGCCAGCAGTTTCGACAGGGGGCTCGTCAATGAGCAGTTCTTC. It yields the protein CASSFDRGLVNEQFF. The gene calls are TRBV27 and TRBJ2-1, with 10 bases fitting TRBD1. Trimming at V came to 3 bases and at J to 6 bases, leaving 5 bases not matched to a gene. CDR3 length: 15 amino acids. The germline gives CDR1 MNHEY, CDR2 SMNVEV (reference sequence).

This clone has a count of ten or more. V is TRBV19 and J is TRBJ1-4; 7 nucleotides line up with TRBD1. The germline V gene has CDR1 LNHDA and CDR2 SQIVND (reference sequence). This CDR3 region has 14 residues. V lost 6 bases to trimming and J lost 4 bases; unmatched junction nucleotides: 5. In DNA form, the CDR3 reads TGTGCCAGTAGGCGGGACAGCCTTAATGAAAAACTGTTTTTT. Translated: CASRRDSLNEKLFF.

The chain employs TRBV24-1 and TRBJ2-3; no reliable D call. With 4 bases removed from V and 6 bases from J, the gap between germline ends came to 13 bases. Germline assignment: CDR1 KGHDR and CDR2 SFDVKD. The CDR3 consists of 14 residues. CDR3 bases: TGTGCCACCAGTGACACTGTAAAGTACGATACGCAGTATTTT. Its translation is CATSDTVKYDTQYF.

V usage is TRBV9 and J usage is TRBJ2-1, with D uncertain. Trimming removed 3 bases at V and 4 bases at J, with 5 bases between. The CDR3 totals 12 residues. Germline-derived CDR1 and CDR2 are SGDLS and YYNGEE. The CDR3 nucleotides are TGTGCCAGCAGCGCCCGGTACAATGAGCAGTTCTTC. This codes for CASSARYNEQFF.

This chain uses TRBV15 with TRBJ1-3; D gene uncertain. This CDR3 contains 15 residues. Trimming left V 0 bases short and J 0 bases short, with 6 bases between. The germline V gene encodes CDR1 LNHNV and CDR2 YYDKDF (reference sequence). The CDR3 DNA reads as TGTGCCACCAGCAGAGATCTCTACTCTGGAAACACCATATATTTT. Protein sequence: CATSRDLYSGNTIYF.

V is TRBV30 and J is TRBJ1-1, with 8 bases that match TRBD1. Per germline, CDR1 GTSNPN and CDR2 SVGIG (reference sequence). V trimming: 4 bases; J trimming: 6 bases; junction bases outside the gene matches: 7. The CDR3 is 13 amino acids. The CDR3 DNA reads TGTGCCTGGAACAGGGGGGGAGTCGCTGAAGCTTTCTTT. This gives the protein CAWNRGGVAEAFF.

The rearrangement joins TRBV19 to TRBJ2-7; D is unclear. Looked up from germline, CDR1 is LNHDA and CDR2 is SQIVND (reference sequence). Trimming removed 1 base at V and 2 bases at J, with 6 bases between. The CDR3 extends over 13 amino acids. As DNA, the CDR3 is TGTGCCAGTAGTATAGCAGACACCTACGAGCAGTACTTC. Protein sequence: CASSIADTYEQYF.

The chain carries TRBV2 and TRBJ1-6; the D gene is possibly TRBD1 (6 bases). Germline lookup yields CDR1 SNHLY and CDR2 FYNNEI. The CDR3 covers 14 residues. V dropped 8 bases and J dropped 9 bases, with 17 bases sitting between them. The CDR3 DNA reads TGTGCCAGCTACCGGGACACAAGAGGTTCACCCCTCCACTTT. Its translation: CASYRDTRGSPLHF. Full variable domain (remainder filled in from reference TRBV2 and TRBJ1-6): EPEVTQTPSHQVTQMGQEVILRCVPISNHLYFYWYRQILGQKVEFLVSFYNNEISEKSEIFDDQFSVERPDGSNFTLKIRSTKLEDSAMYFCASYRDTRGSPLHFGNGTRLTVT.

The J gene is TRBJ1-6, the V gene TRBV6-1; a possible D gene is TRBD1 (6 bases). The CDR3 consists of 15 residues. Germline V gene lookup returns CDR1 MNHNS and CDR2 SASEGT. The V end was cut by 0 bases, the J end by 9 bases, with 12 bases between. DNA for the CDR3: TGTGCCAGCAGTGAAGCCACGCAGGGGCGTTCACCCCTCCACTTT. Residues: CASSEATQGRSPLHF.

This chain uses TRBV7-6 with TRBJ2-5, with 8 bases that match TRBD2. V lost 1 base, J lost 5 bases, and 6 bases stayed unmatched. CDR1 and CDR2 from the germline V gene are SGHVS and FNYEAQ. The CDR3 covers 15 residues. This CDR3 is CASSLEAGVEETQYF. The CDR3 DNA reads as TGTGCCAGCAGCTTAGAAGCGGGAGTTGAGGAGACCCAGTACTTC.

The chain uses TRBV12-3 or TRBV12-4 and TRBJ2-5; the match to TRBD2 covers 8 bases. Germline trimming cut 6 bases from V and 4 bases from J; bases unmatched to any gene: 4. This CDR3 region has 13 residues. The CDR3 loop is CASSFRGGETQYF. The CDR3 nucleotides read TGTGCCAGCAGCTTCCGGGGGGGAGAGACCCAGTACTTC.

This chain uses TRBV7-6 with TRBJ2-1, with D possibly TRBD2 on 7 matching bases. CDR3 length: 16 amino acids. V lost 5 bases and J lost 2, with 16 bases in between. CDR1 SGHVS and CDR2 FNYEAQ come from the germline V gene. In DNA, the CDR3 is TGTGCCAGCAGCCCCCAGCGGGACACCACCTACAATGAGCAGTTCTTC. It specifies CASSPQRDTTYNEQFF.

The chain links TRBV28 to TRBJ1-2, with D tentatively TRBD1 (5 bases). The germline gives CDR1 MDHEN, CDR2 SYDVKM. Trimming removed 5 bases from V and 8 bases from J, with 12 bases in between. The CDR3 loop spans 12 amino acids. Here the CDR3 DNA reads TGTGCCAGCAGTACCCCAGGGTACGGCTACACCTTC. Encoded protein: CASSTPGYGYTF.

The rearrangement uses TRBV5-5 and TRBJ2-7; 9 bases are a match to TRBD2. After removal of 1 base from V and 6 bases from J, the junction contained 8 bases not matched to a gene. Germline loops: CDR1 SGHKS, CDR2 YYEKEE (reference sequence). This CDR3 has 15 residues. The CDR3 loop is CASSLWASGKVEQYF. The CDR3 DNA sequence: TGTGCCAGCAGCTTGTGGGCTAGCGGGAAGGTCGAGCAGTACTTC.

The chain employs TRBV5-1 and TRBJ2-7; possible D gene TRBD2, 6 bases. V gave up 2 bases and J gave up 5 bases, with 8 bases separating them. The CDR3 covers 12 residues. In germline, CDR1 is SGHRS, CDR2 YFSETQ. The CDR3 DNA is TGCGCCAGCAGCTTCCGGGAGAACGAGCAGTACTTC. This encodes CASSFRENEQYF.

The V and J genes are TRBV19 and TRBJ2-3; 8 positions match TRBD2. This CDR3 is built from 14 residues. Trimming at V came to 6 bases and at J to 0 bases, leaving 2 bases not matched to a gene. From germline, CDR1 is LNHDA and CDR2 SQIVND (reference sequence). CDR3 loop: CASRERGSTDTQYF. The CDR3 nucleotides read TGTGCCAGTAGGGAGCGGGGGAGCACAGATACGCAGTATTTT.

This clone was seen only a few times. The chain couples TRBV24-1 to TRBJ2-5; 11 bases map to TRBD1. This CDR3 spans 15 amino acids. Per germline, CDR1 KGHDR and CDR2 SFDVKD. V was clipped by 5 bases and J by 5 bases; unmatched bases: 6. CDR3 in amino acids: CATSVGQGGRETQYF. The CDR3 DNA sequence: TGTGCCACCAGTGTGGGACAGGGGGGGCGGGAGACCCAGTACTTC.

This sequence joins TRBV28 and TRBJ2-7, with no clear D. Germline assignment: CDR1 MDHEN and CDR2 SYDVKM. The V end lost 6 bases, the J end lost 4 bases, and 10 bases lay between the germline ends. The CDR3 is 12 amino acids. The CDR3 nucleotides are TGTGCCAGCAGCACCACTGTATACGAGCAGTACTTC. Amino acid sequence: CASSTTVYEQYF.

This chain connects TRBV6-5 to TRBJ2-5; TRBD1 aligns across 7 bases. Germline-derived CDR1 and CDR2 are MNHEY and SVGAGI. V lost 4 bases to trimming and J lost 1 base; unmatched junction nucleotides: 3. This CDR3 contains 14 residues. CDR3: CASSSTGIQETQYF. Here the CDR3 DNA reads TGTGCCAGCAGTTCGACAGGGATCCAAGAGACCCAGTACTTC.

Written as DNA, the CDR3 is TGTGCCACCAGCAGAGATCCCAGATTTAACACTGAAGCTTTCTTT. Translation: CATSRDPRFNTEAFF. The chain couples TRBV15 to TRBJ1-1; D unresolved. The CDR3 has 15 residues. The germline gives CDR1 LNHNV, CDR2 YYDKDF (reference sequence). V dropped 0 bases and J dropped 2 bases, with 10 bases sitting between them.

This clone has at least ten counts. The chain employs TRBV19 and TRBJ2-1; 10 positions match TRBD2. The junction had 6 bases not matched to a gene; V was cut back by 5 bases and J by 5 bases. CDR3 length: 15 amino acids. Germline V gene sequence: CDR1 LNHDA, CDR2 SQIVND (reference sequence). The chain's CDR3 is CASSPLAGVNNEQFF. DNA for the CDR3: TGTGCCAGTAGTCCTCTAGCGGGAGTAAACAATGAGCAGTTCTTC.

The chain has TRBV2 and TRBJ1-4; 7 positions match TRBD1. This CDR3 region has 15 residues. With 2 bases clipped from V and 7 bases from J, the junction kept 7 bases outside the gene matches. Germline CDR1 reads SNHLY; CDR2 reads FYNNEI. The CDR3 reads CASSELRQGIEKLFF. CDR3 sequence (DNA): TGTGCCAGCAGTGAACTGAGACAGGGAATTGAAAAACTGTTTTTT.

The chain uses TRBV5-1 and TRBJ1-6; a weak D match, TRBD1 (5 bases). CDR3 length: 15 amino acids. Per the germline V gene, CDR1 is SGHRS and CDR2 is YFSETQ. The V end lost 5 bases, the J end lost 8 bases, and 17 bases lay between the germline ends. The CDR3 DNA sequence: TGCGCCAGCAGGCGAGCGGCGGGGGACTATTCACCCCTCCACTTT. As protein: CASRRAAGDYSPLHF. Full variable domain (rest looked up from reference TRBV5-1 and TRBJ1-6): KAGVTQTPRYLIKTRGQQVTLSCSPISGHRSVSWYQQTPGQGLQFLFEYFSETQRNKGNFPGRFSGRQFSNSRSEMNVSTLELGDSALYLCASRRAAGDYSPLHFGNGTRLTVT.

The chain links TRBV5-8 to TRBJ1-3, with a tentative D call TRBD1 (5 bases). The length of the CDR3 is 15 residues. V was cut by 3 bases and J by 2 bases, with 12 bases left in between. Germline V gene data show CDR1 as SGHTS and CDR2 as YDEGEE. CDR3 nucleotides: TGTGCCAGCAGCTGGGGTGGGGCAGCTGGAAACACCATATATTTT. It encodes CASSWGGAAGNTIYF.

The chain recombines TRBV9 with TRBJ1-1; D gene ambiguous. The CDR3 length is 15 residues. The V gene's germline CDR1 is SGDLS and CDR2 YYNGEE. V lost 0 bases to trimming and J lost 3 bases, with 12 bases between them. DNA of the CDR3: TGTGCCAGCAGCGTAGGCTTCACAGCCGACACTGAAGCTTTCTTT. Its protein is CASSVGFTADTEAFF.

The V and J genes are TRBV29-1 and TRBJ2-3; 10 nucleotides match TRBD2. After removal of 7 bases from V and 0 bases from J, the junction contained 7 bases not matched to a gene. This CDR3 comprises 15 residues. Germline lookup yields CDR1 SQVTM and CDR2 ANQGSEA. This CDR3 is CSGTSTSGSTDTQYF. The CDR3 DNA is TGCAGCGGTACCTCGACTAGCGGGAGCACAGATACGCAGTATTTT.

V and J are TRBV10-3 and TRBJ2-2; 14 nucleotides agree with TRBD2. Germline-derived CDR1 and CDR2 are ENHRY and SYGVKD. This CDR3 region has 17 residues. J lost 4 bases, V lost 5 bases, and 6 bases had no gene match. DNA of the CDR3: TGTGCCATCAGTTCGACTAGCGGGAGGGCTATCACCGGGGAGCTGTTTTTT. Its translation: CAISSTSGRAITGELFF.